This TCR beta chain stems from a study of blood T cell repertoires in COVID-19. The overall study: From the United States, Italy and Spain came samples of acute and convalescent COVID-19.

How the authors handled the data: Amplification of reference gene primers provided the estimated nucleated cell counts. Using immunoSEQ multiplex PCR, the repertoire was profiled, and TCRdb retains in-frame clones only, with some absent. For V, J and clone size, that table is used; D and trimming come from the DNA. The table has approximately 210,000 clones, roughly 84% seen once. The CDR3 length is 16 residues. Trimming removed 3 bases at V and 1 base at J, with 12 bases between. Germline V gene data show CDR1 as LNHDA and CDR2 as SQIVND (reference sequence). V is TRBV19 and J is TRBJ2-2, with D maybe TRBD1 (5 bases). The sequenced material came from peripheral blood. This clonotype was sampled from a woman aged 80 or over with acute or convalescent COVID-19. The CDR3 DNA reads TGTGCCAGTAGTATGAAGACAGCCTTGAACACCGGGGAGCTGTTTTTT. The encoded protein is CASSMKTALNTGELFF.